The 5 T cell receptor beta chains given below trace back to one sample, sequenced in a study of OX40 agonist ivuxolimab in advanced cancers. Preparation of the library involved the immunoSEQ multiplex PCR assay. This immuneACCESS table, as held by TCRdb, lists in-frame sequences with V and J called but not all clones. Of the missing ones, under half trace to an unresolved V gene in checked studies; the others have no known cause. The sample profile shows 65,000 to 100,000 clones; 88% of them were found once. Clones ranked in the top ten supply approximately 0.71% of the sample. This sample comprised CD4+ or CD8+ T cells sorted from blood, obtained in a trial of the OX40 agonist ivuxolimab. Receptors were obtained from an adult with an advanced solid tumor such as melanoma, head and neck, liver or kidney cancer.

This clone was found a few times. CDR3 loop: CASSEAVNTGELFF. Written as DNA, the CDR3 is TGTGCCAGCAGTGAAGCTGTGAACACCGGGGAGCTGTTTTTT. The chain couples TRBV6-1 to TRBJ2-2; D uncertain. Germline V gives CDR1 MNHNS, CDR2 SASEGT. V was trimmed by 0 bases and J by 1 base, leaving 3 bases between them. The CDR3 runs 14 residues.

The rearrangement joins TRBV4-3 to TRBJ1-2; D unclear. CDR3 length: 15 residues. Trimming took 0 bases from V and 1 from J, leaving 9 bases between them. Germline CDR1 LGHNA, CDR2 YSLEER. The CDR3 is CASSQDNRNNYGYTF. The CDR3 DNA is TGCGCCAGCAGCCAAGATAATCGGAATAACTATGGCTACACCTTC.

The chain combines TRBV11-3 with TRBJ2-2, with D hard to call. The CDR3 is made up of 14 amino acids. Germline assignment: CDR1 SGHNT and CDR2 YENEEA. Trimming took off 5 bases at V and 1 base at J, with 8 bases between the two ends. CDR3 amino acids: CASSPRQNTGELFF. The CDR3 DNA reads as TGTGCCAGCAGCCCTAGACAGAACACCGGGGAGCTGTTTTTT. Filled out from reference TRBV11-3 and TRBJ2-2, the complete variable domain reads EAGVVQSPRYKIIEKKQPVAFWCNPISGHNTLYWYLQNLGQGPELLIRYENEEAVDDSQLPKDRFSAERLKGVDSTLKIQPAELGDSAVYLCASSPRQNTGELFFGEGSRLTVL.

The chain combines TRBV7-2 with TRBJ2-5; D gene uncertain. Germline-derived CDR1 and CDR2 are SGHTA and FQGNSA. This CDR3 contains 13 residues. The germline V and J ends were trimmed by 5 bases and 2 bases, with 9 bases remaining between them. The CDR3: CASSIPWQETQYF. CDR3 nucleotides: TGTGCCAGCAGCATCCCATGGCAAGAGACCCAGTACTTC. Together with reference TRBV7-2 and TRBJ2-5, the CDR3 gives the full variable domain: GAGVSQSPSNKVTEKGKDVELRCDPISGHTALYWYRQSLGQGLEFLIYFQGNSAPDKSGLPSDRFSAERTGGSVSTLTIQRTQQEDSAVYLCASSIPWQETQYFGPGTRLLVL.

This sequence joins TRBV20-1 and TRBJ2-5; D might be TRBD1 (5 bases). CDR3 length: 11 residues. Between the trimmed V and J ends, which lost 6 bases and 3 bases, there was a span of 8 bases. Germline assignment: CDR1 DFQATT and CDR2 SNEGSKA (reference sequence). As DNA, the CDR3 is TGCAGTGCCCAGACAGAAGAGACCCAGTACTTC. The encoded protein is CSAQTEETQYF.